Each of the 9 T cell receptor beta chains below was sequenced from the same sample in a study of CD8 T cells in Susac syndrome. Random hexamers were used to reverse transcribe about 0.5 to 1 ug of RNA. Using its own MiXCR run on the immunoSEQ multiplex PCR reads, TCRdb lists one record per CDR3 protein. The table includes about 250,000 distinct CDR3 sequences, just under 95% detected once. Sequencing was done on a sample of CD4+ T cells from PBMCs. The receptors shown here come from a human donor with multiple sclerosis.

This clonotype has just one count. The rearrangement uses TRBV30 and TRBJ2-2; 7 positions match TRBD2. The CDR3 has 14 amino acids. Germline V gives CDR1 GTSNPN, CDR2 SVGIG (reference sequence). The ends lost 4 bases at V and 6 bases at J; junction bases unmatched: 8. CDR3 loop: CAWMELATSGELFF. CDR3 nucleotides: TGTGCCTGGATGGAACTAGCGACGTCCGGGGAGCTGTTTTTT.

The V gene is TRBV7-9, the J gene TRBJ2-7; TRBD2 agrees at 14 bases. The CDR3 loop spans 15 amino acids. Looked up from germline, CDR1 is SEHNR and CDR2 is FQNEAQ (reference sequence). Trimming took 5 bases from V and 4 from J; bases not matched to a gene: 4. CDR3 nucleotides: TGTGCCAGCAGCCAGGGACTAGCGGGGGATTACGAGCAGTACGTC. It is translated as CASSQGLAGDYEQYV.

V gene TRBV18 combines with J gene TRBJ2-3; D may match TRBD1 or TRBD2 (5 bases each). Trimming removed 6 bases from V and 1 base from J, with 11 bases in between. This CDR3 spans 14 amino acids. CDR1 and CDR2 from the germline V gene are KGHSH and LQKENI. CDR3 DNA sequence: TGTGCCAGCTCGCGAGGGGCGGGCACAGATACGCAGTATTTT. Translation gives CASSRGAGTDTQYF.

The chain links TRBV15 to TRBJ2-5; D ambiguous. From germline, CDR1 is LNHNV and CDR2 YYDKDF (reference sequence). This CDR3 is 13 amino acids long. The V end lost 0 bases, the J end lost 5 bases, and 7 bases lay between the germline ends. CDR3 DNA: TGTGCCACCAGCAGAGATCTGCTCGAGACCCAGTACTTC. As protein: CATSRDLLETQYF. Based on the CDR3 plus reference TRBV15 and TRBJ2-5, the full variable domain is DAMVIQNPRYQVTQFGKPVTLSCSQTLNHNVMYWYQQKSSQAPKLLFHYYDKDFNNEADTPDNFQSRRPNTSFCFLDIRSPGLGDTAMYLCATSRDLLETQYFGPGTRLLVL.

The chain joins TRBV12-3 or TRBV12-4 to TRBJ1-5, with D unclear. V was clipped by 1 base and J by 0 bases, with 7 bases between them. The CDR3 consists of 15 residues. CDR3 in amino acids: CASSLGLYSNQPQHF. In DNA, the CDR3 is TGTGCCAGCAGTTTAGGGCTCTATAGCAATCAGCCCCAGCATTTT.

CDR3 loop: CASSLPSGGGDFYEQYF. CDR3 nucleotide sequence: TGTGCCAGCAGTTTACCCTCGGGCGGTGGGGATTTCTACGAGCAGTACTTC. The V gene is TRBV28, the J gene TRBJ2-7; D gene ambiguous. V lost 2 bases to trimming and J lost 3 bases, with 20 bases between them. The germline V gene has CDR1 MDHEN and CDR2 SYDVKM. CDR3 size: 17 residues.

The gene calls are TRBV7-9 and TRBJ2-5; D gene ambiguous. The CDR3 contains 13 residues. V lost 3 bases and J 4 bases, leaving 9 bases between the germline ends. The germline CDR1 and CDR2 sequences are SEHNR and FQNEAQ (reference sequence). The CDR3 DNA reads TGTGCCAGCAGCTTCGTCAGTGGAGAGACCCAGTACTTC. This gives the protein CASSFVSGETQYF.

This sequence joins TRBV6-6 and TRBJ2-1, with 7 bases aligning to TRBD2. The CDR3 has 15 amino acids. Germline assignment: CDR1 MNHNY and CDR2 SVGAGI (reference sequence). The junction had 9 bases not matched to a gene; V was cut back by 2 bases and J by 8 bases. The CDR3 is CASSYGRELGDEQFF. The CDR3 DNA is TGTGCCAGCAGTTACGGGCGGGAGTTAGGCGATGAGCAGTTCTTC.

The chain has TRBV4-1 and TRBJ2-2; 7 bases are shared with TRBD1. The length of the CDR3 is 12 residues. Per the germline V gene, CDR1 is MGHRA and CDR2 is YSYEKL. Germline trimming cut 6 bases from V and 7 bases from J; bases unmatched to any gene: 2. CDR3 amino acids: CASRTGRGELFF. As DNA, the CDR3 is TGCGCCAGCAGGACAGGGCGCGGGGAGCTGTTTTTT.